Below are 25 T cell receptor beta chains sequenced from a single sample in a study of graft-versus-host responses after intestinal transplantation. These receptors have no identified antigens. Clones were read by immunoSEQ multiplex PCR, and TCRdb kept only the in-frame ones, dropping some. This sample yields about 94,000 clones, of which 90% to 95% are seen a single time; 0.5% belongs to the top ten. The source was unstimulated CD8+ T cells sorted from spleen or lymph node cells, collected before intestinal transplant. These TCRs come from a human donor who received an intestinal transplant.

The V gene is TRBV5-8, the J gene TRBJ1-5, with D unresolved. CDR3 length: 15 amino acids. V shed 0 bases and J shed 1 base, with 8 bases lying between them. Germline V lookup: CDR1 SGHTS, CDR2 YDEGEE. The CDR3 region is CASSLEGRSNQPQHF. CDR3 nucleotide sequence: TGTGCCAGCAGCTTGGAAGGGAGAAGCAATCAGCCCCAGCATTTT.

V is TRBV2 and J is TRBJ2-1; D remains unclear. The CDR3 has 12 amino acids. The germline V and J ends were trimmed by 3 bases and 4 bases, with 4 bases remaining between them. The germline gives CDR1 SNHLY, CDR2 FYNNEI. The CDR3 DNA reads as TGTGCCAGCAGTGAGGCTTACAATGAGCAGTTCTTC. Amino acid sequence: CASSEAYNEQFF.

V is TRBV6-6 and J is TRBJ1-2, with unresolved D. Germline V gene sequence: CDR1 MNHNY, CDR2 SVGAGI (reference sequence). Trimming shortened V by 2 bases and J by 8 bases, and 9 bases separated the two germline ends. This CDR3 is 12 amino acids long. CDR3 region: CASSYDGGGYTF. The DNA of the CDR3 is TGTGCCAGCAGTTACGACGGAGGAGGCTACACCTTC.

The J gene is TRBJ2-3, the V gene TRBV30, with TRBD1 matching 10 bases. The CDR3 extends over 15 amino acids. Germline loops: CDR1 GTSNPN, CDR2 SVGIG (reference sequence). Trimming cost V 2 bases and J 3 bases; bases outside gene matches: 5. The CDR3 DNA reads TGTGCCTGGAGTACTGACAGGGGGCGAACAGATACGCAGTATTTT. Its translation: CAWSTDRGRTDTQYF.

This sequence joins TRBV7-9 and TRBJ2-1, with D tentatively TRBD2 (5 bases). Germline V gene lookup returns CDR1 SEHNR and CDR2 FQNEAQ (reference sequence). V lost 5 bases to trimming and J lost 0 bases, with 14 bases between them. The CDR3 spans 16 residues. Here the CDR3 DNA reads TGTGCCAGCAGCGGTAGCGACCCAAGCTCCTACAATGAGCAGTTCTTC. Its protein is CASSGSDPSSYNEQFF. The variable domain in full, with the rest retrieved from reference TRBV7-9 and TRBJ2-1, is DTGVSQNPRHKITKRGQNVTFRCDPISEHNRLYWYRQTLGQGPEFLTYFQNEAQLEKSRLLSDRFSAERPKGSFSTLEIQRTEQGDSAMYLCASSGSDPSSYNEQFFGPGTRLTVL.

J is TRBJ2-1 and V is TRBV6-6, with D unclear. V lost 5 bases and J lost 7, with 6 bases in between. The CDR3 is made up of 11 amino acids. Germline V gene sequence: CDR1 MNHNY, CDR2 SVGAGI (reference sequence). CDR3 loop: CASSIPNEQFF. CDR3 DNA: TGTGCCAGCAGTATCCCGAATGAGCAGTTCTTC.

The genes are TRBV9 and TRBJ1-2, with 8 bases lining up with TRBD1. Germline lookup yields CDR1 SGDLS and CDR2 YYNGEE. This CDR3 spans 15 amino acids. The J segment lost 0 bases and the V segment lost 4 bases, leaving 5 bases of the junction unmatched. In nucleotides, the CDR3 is TGTGCCAGCAGCCTTGGACAGGGCCCTAACTATGGCTACACCTTC. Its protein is CASSLGQGPNYGYTF. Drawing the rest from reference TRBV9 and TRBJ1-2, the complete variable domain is DSGVTQTPKHLITATGQRVTLRCSPRSGDLSVYWYQQSLDQGLQFLIQYYNGEERAKGNILERFSAQQFPDLHSELNLSSLELGDSALYFCASSLGQGPNYGYTFGSGTRLTVV.

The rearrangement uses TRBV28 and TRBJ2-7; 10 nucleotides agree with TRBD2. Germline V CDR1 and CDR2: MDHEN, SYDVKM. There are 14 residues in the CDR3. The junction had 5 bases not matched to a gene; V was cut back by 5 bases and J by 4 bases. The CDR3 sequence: CASSPSGRRYEQYF. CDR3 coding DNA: TGTGCCAGCAGTCCTAGCGGGAGAAGGTACGAGCAGTACTTC. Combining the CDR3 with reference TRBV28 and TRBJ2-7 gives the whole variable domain DVKVTQSSRYLVKRTGEKVFLECVQDMDHENMFWYRQDPGLGLRLIYFSYDVKMKEKGDIPEGYSVSREKKERFSLILESASTNQTSMYLCASSPSGRRYEQYFGPGTRLTVT.

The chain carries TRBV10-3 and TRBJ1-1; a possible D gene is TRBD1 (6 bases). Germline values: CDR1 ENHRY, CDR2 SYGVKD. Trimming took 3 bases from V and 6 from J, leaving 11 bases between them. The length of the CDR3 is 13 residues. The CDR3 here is CAISDRQGPEAFF. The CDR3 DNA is TGTGCCATCAGTGATCGTCAGGGGCCTGAAGCTTTCTTT.

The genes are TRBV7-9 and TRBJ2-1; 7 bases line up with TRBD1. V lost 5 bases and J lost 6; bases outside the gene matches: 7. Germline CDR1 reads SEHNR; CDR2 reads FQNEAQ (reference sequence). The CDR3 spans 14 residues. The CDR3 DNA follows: TGTGCCAGCAGCCCCCGTGACAGGGTCAATGAGCAGTTCTTC. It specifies CASSPRDRVNEQFF.

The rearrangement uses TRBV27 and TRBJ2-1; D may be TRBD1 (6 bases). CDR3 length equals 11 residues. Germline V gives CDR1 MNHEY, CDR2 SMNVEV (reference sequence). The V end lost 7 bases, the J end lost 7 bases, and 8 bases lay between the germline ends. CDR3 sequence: CASTQGNEQFF. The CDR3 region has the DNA TGTGCCAGCACCCAGGGGAATGAGCAGTTCTTC.

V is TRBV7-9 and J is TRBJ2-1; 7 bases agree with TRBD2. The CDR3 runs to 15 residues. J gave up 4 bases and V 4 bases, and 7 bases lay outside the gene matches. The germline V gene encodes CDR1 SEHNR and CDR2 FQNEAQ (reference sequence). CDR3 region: CASSSGGGSYNEQFF. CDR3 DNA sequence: TGTGCCAGCAGCTCGGGGGGAGGTTCTTACAATGAGCAGTTCTTC.

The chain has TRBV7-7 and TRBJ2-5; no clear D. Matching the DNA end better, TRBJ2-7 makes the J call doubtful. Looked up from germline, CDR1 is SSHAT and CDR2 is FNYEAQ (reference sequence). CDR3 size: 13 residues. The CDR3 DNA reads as TGTGCCAGCAGCCCGACCGGCGGCTACGAGCAGTACTTC. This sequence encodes CASSPTGGYEQYF.

The CDR3 is CASSPGGTGELFF. CDR3 sequence (DNA): TGTGCCAGCAGCCCAGGAGGCACCGGGGAGCTGTTTTTT. This sequence joins TRBV11-2 and TRBJ2-2; possibly TRBD2 for D (5 bases). Trimming removed 5 bases at V and 4 bases at J, with 8 bases between. CDR1 SGHAT and CDR2 FQNNGV come from the germline V gene. The CDR3 loop spans 13 amino acids. The whole variable domain, remainder taken from reference TRBV11-2 and TRBJ2-2, is EAGVAQSPRYKIIEKRQSVAFWCNPISGHATLYWYQQILGQGPKLLIQFQNNGVVDDSQLPKDRFSAERLKGVDSTLKIQPAKLEDSAVYLCASSPGGTGELFFGEGSRLTVL.

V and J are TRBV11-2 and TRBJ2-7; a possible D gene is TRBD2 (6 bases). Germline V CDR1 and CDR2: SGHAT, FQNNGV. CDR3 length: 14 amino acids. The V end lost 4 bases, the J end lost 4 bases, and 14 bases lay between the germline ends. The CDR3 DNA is TGTGCCAGCAGCTGGGTGTGGGAGGCTTACGAGCAGTACTTC. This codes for CASSWVWEAYEQYF. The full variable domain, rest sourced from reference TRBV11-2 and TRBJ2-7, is EAGVAQSPRYKIIEKRQSVAFWCNPISGHATLYWYQQILGQGPKLLIQFQNNGVVDDSQLPKDRFSAERLKGVDSTLKIQPAKLEDSAVYLCASSWVWEAYEQYFGPGTRLTVT.

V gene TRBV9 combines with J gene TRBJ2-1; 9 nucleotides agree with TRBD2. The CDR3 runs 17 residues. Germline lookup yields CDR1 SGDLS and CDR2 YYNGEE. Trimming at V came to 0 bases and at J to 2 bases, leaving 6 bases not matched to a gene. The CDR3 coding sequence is TGTGCCAGCAGCGTAGGGAGTGGGACTAGCACCTACAATGAGCAGTTCTTC. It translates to CASSVGSGTSTYNEQFF.

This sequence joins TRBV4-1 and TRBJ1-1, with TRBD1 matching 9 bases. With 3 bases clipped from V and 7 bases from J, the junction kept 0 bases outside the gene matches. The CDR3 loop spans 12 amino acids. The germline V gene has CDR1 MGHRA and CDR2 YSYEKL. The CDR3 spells CASSQGQGEAFF. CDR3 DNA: TGCGCCAGCAGCCAGGGACAGGGTGAAGCTTTCTTT.

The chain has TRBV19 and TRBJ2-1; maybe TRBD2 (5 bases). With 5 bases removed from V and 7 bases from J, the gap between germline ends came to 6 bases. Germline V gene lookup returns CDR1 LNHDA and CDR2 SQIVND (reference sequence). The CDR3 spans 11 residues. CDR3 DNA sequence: TGTGCCAGTAGTGGAGGTAATGAGCAGTTCTTC. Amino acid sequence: CASSGGNEQFF.

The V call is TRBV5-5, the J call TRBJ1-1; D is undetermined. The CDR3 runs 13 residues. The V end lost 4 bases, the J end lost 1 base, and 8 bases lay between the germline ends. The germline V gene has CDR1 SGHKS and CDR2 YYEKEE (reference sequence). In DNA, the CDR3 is TGTGCCAGCAGCCGGGGAACGAACACTGAAGCTTTCTTT. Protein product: CASSRGTNTEAFF.

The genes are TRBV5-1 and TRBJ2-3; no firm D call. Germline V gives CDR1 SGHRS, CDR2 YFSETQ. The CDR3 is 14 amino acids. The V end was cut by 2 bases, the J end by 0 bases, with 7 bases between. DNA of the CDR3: TGCGCCAGCAGCTTAGGAGTTAGCACAGATACGCAGTATTTT. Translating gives CASSLGVSTDTQYF.

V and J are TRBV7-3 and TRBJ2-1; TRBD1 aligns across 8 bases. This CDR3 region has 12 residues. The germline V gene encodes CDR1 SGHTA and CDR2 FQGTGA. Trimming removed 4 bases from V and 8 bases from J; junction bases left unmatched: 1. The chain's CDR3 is CASSSTGDEQFF. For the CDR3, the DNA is TGTGCCAGCAGCTCGACAGGGGATGAGCAGTTCTTC.

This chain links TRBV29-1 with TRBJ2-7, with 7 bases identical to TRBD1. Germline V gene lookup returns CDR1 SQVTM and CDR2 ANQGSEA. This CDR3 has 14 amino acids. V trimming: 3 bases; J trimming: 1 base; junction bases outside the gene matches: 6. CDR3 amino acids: CSVEFGQESYEQYF. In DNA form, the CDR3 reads TGCAGCGTTGAGTTTGGACAGGAGTCCTACGAGCAGTACTTC.

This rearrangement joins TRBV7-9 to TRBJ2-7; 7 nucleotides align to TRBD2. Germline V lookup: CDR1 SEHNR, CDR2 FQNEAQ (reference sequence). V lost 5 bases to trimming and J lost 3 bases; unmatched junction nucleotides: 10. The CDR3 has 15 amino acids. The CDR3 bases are TGTGCCAGCAGCGACCCCGCGCGGGGGAACTACGAGCAGTACTTC. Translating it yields CASSDPARGNYEQYF.

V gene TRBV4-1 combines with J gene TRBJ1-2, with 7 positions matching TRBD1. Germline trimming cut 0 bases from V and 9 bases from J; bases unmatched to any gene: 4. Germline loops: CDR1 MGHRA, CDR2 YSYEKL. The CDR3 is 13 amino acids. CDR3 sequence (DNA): TGCGCCAGCAGCCAAGAAAACAGGGGAAGCTACACCTTC. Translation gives CASSQENRGSYTF.

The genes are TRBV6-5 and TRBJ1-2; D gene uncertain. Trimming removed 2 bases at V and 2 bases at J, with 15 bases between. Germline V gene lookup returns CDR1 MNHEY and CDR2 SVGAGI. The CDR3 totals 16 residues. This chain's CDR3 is CASSYRPLTPNYGYTF. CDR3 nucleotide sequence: TGTGCCAGCAGTTACCGCCCCCTGACACCAAACTATGGCTACACCTTC.